This TCR beta chain derives from a study of radiation and T cells in renal cell carcinoma. Here immunoSEQ multiplex PCR was the method, and the copy in TCRdb shows in-frame clones only, minus some. The sample carries roughly 80,000 clones, over 80% recorded once. Time point specified: blood 4 weeks post-SBRT, at nephrectomy. Treatment in this sample: 15 Gy SBRT to primary tumor, nephrectomy 4 weeks later. Germline V lookup: CDR1 SGHRS, CDR2 YFSETQ. This CDR3 contains 17 residues. V was clipped by 0 bases and J by 0 bases, with 13 bases between them. The sequence derives from a woman in her sixties or seventies with renal cell carcinoma. The rearrangement links TRBV5-1 to TRBJ2-1; D is possibly TRBD2 (6 bases). This specimen was blood, taken from a patient whose treatment included radiotherapy and nephrectomy. The CDR3 nucleotides are TGCGCCAGCAGCTTGGGTGGGGGAGGCAACTCCTACAATGAGCAGTTCTTC. Encoded protein: CASSLGGGGNSYNEQFF. The full variable domain, with the rest looked up from reference TRBV5-1 and TRBJ2-1, is KAGVTQTPRYLIKTRGQQVTLSCSPISGHRSVSWYQQTPGQGLQFLFEYFSETQRNKGNFPGRFSGRQFSNSRSEMNVSTLELGDSALYLCASSLGGGGNSYNEQFFGPGTRLTVL.